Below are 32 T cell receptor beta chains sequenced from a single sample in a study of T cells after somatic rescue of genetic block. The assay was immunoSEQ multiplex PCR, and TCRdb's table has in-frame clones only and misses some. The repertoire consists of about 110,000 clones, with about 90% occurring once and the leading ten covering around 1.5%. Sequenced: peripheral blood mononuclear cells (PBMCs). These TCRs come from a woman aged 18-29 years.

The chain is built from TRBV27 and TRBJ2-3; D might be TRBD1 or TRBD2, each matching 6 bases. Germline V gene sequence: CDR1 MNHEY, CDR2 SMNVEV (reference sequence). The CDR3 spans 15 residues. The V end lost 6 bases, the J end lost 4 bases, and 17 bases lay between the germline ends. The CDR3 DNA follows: TGTGCCAGCAGACTTCCGGGGGCCCGGGCAGATACGCAGTATTTT. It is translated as CASRLPGARADTQYF.

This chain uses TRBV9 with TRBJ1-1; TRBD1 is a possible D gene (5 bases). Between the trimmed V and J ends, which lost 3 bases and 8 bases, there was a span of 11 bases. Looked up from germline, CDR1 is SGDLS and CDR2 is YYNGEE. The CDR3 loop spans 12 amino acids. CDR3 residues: CASSALWGEAFF. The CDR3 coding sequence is TGTGCCAGCAGCGCACTATGGGGGGAAGCTTTCTTT.

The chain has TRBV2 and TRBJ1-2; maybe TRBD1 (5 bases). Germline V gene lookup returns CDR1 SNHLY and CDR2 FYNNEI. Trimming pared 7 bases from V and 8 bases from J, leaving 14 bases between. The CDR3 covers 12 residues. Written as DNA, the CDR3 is TGTGCCAGCACAGGGACGGTACTCGGCTACACCTTC. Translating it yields CASTGTVLGYTF.

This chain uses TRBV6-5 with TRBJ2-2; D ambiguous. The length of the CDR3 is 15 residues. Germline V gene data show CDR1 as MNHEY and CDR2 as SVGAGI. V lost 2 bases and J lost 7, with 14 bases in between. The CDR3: CASSYGAPDSGELFF. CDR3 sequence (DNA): TGTGCCAGCAGTTACGGTGCTCCCGATAGCGGGGAGCTGTTTTTT.

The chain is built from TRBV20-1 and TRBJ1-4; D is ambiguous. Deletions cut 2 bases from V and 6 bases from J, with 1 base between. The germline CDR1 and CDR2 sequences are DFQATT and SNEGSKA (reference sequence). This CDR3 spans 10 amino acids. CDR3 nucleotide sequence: TGCAGTGCTAGATATGAAAAACTGTTTTTT. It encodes CSARYEKLFF.

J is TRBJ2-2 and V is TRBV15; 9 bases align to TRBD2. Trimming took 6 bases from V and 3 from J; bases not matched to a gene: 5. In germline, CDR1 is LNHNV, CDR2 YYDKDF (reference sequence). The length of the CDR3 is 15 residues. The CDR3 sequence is CATRPGLAYTGELFF. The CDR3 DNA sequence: TGTGCCACCAGACCGGGACTAGCCTACACCGGGGAGCTGTTTTTT.

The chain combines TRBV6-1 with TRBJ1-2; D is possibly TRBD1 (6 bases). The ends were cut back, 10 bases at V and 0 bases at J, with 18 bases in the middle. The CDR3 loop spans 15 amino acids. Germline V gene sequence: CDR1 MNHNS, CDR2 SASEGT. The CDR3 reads CATWRGDIANYGYTF. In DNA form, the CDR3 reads TGTGCCACCTGGAGGGGGGACATAGCTAACTATGGCTACACCTTC.

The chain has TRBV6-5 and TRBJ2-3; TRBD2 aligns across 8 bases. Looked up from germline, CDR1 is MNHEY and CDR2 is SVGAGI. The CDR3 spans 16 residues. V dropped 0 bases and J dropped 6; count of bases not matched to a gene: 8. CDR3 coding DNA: TGTGCCAGCAGTTACTCTCCAGCGGGGGCGGGGGATACGCAGTATTTT. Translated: CASSYSPAGAGDTQYF.

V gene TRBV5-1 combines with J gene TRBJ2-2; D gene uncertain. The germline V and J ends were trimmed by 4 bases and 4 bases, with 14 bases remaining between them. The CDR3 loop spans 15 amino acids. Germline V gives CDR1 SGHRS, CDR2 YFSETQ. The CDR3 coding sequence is TGCGCCAGCAGCCTGGACCGCCCCGGCACCGGGGAGCTGTTTTTT. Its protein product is CASSLDRPGTGELFF.

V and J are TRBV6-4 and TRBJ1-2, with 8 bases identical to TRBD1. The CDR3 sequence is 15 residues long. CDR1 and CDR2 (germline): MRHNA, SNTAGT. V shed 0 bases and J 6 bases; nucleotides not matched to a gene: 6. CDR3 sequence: CASSDSGSGGDGYTF. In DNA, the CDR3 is TGTGCCAGCAGTGACTCAGGGTCAGGGGGCGATGGCTACACCTTC.

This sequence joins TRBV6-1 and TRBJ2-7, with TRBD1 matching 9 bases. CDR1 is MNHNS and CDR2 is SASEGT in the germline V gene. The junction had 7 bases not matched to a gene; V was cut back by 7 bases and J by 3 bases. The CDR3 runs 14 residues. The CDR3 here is CASIRDRVVYEQYF. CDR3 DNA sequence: TGTGCCAGCATCCGGGACAGGGTGGTCTACGAGCAGTACTTC.

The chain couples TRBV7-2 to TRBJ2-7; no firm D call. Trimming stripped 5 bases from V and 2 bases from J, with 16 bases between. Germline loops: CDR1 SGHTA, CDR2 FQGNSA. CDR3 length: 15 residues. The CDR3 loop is CASSPLPAGTYEQYF. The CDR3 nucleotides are TGTGCCAGCAGCCCCCTCCCCGCAGGTACCTACGAGCAGTACTTC.

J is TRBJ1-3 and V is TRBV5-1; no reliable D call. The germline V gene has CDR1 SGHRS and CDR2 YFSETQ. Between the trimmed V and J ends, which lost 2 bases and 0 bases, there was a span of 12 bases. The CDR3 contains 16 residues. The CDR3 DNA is TGCGCCAGCAGCTTACAGACCGGGGACTCTGGAAACACCATATATTTT. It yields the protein CASSLQTGDSGNTIYF.

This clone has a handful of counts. For the CDR3, the DNA is TGTGCCAGCAGTTCTGAGGGTTCCTACAATGAGCAGTTCTTC. Translating gives CASSSEGSYNEQFF. The chain employs TRBV27 and TRBJ2-1, with D possibly TRBD2 on 5 matching bases. The ends were cut back, 4 bases at V and 1 base at J, with 8 bases in the middle. The CDR3 contains 14 residues. The germline CDR1 and CDR2 sequences are MNHEY and SMNVEV (reference sequence).

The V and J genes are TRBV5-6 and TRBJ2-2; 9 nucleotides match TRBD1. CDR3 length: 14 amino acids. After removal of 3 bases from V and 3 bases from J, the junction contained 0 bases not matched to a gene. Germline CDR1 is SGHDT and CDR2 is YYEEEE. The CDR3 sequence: CASSWDRDTGELFF. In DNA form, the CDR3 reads TGTGCCAGCAGCTGGGACAGGGACACCGGGGAGCTGTTTTTT.

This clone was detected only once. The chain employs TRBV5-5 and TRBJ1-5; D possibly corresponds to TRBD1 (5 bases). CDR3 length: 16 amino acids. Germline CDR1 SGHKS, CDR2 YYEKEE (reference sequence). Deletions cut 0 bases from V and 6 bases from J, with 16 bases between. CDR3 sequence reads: CASSLGVRAASQPQHF. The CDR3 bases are TGTGCCAGCAGCTTGGGGGTCAGGGCGGCAAGTCAGCCCCAGCATTTT.

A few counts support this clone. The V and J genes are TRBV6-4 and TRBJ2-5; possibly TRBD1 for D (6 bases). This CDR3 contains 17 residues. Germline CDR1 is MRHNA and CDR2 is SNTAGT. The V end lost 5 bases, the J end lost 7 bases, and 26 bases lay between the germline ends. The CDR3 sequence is CASSPTPGHGSELTQYF. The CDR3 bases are TGTGCCAGCAGTCCGACCCCGGGACACGGGTCGGAGTTGACCCAGTACTTC.

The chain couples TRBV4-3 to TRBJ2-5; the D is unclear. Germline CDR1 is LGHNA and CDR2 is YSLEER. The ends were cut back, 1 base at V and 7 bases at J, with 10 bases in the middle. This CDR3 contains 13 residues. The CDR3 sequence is CASSQARAGTQYF. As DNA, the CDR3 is TGCGCCAGCAGCCAAGCTAGGGCCGGGACCCAGTACTTC.

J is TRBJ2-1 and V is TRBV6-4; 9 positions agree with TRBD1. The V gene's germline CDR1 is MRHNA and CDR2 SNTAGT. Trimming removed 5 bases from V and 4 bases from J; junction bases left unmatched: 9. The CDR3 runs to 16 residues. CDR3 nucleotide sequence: TGTGCCAGCAGTCAACAAGGGACAGGGAATTACAATGAGCAGTTCTTC. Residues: CASSQQGTGNYNEQFF.

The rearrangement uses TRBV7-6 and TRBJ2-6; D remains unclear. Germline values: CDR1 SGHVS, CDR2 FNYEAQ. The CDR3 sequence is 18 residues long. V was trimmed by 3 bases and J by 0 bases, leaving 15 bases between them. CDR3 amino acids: CASSLDHGIRSGANVLTF. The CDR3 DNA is TGTGCCAGCAGCTTGGACCATGGGATACGCTCTGGGGCCAACGTCCTGACTTTC.

As DNA, the CDR3 is TGTGCCTGGAGTACCTTACACGAAAGCTCTGGGGCCAACGTCCTGACTTTC. Translated, it gives CAWSTLHESSGANVLTF. V and J are TRBV30 and TRBJ2-6, with D unresolved. The length of the CDR3 is 17 residues. V lost 2 bases and J 0 bases, leaving 14 bases between the germline ends. Germline V gene sequence: CDR1 GTSNPN, CDR2 SVGIG (reference sequence).

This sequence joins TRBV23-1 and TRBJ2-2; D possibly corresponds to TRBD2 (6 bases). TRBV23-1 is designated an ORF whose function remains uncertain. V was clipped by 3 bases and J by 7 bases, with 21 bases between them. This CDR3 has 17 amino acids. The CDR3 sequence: CASSHPPRGARDGELFF. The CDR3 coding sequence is TGCGCCAGCAGTCACCCCCCACGCGGGGCCCGTGACGGGGAGCTGTTTTTT.

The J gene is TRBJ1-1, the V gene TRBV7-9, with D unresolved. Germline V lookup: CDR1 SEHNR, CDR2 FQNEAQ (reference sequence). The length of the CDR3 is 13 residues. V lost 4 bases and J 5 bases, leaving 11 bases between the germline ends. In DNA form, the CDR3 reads TGTGCCAGCAGCTCCCGGGGTTCGACTGAAGCTTTCTTT. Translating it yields CASSSRGSTEAFF.

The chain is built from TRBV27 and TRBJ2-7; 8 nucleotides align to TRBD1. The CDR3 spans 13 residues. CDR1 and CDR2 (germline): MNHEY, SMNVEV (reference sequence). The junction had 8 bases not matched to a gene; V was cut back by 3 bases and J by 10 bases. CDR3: CASSFGQGAAQYF. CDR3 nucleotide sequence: TGTGCCAGCAGTTTTGGCCAGGGGGCCGCTCAGTACTTC.

The CDR3, as DNA: TGTGCCAGTAGTATCGGGACGGATTCCTACGAGCAGTACTTC. It encodes CASSIGTDSYEQYF. The J gene is TRBJ2-7, the V gene TRBV19; D is tentatively TRBD1 or TRBD2 (5 bases each). Germline assignment: CDR1 LNHDA and CDR2 SQIVND (reference sequence). V was pared by 3 bases and J by 1 base, with 10 bases between. The CDR3 is 14 amino acids.

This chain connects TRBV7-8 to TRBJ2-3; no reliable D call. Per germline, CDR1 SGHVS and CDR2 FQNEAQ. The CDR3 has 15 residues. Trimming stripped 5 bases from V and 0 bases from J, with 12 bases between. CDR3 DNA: TGTGCCAGCAGCCCGGACCCGGCTAGCACAGATACGCAGTATTTT. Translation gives CASSPDPASTDTQYF.

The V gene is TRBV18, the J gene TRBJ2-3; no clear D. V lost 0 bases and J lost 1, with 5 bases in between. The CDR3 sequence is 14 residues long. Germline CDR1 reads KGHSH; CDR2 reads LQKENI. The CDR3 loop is CASSPPSRTDTQYF. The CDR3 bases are TGTGCCAGCTCACCACCGTCCCGCACAGATACGCAGTATTTT.

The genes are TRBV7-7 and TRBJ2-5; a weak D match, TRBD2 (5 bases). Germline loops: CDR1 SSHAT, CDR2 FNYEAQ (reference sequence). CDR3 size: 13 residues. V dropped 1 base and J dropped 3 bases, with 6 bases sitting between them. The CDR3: CASSLGSEETQYF. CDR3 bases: TGTGCCAGCAGCTTAGGTAGCGAAGAGACCCAGTACTTC.

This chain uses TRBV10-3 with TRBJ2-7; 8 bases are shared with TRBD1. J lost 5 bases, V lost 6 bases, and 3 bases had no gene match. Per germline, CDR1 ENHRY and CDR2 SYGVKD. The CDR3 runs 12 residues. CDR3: CAISRDRNEQYF. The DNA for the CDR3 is TGTGCCATCAGCCGGGACAGGAACGAGCAGTACTTC.

CDR3 loop: CASRLGGPSSNSPLHF. Written as DNA, the CDR3 is TGTGCCAGCAGGCTTGGGGGCCCAAGTTCCAATTCACCCCTCCACTTT. The J gene is TRBJ1-6, the V gene TRBV27, with D possibly being TRBD1 (6 bases). Trimming shortened V by 6 bases and J by 7 bases, and 19 bases separated the two germline ends. Per germline, CDR1 MNHEY and CDR2 SMNVEV (reference sequence). CDR3 length: 16 amino acids.

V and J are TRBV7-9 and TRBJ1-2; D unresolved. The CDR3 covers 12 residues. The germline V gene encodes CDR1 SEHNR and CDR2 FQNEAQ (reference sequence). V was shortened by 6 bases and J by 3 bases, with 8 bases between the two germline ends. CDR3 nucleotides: TGTGCCAGCAGTCGGGTCTACTATGGCTACACCTTC. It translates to CASSRVYYGYTF. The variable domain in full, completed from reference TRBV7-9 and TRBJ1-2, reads DTGVSQNPRHKITKRGQNVTFRCDPISEHNRLYWYRQTLGQGPEFLTYFQNEAQLEKSRLLSDRFSAERPKGSFSTLEIQRTEQGDSAMYLCASSRVYYGYTFGSGTRLTVV.

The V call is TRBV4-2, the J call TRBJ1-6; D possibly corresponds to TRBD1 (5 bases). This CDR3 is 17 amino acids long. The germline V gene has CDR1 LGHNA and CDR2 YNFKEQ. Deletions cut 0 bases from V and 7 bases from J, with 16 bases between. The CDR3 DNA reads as TGTGCCAGCAGCCAAGAGGGGGGGGTACCGAAAAATTCACCCCTCCACTTT. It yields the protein CASSQEGGVPKNSPLHF.